Below are 6 T cell receptor beta chains sequenced from a single sample in a study of cytomegalovirus exposure and HLA in healthy donors. Sequenced by immunoSEQ multiplex PCR; TCRdb stores in-frame clones only, minus some. Here the sample spans roughly 190,000 clones, 86% being singletons. Sequenced material: PBMCs. These receptors were taken from a woman aged 18-30 years in good health and CMV-seronegative.

The V gene is TRBV2, the J gene TRBJ1-5, with D possibly matching TRBD1 (6 bases). V was clipped by 4 bases and J by 2 bases, with 12 bases between them. Germline CDR1 SNHLY, CDR2 FYNNEI. CDR3 length equals 15 residues. CDR3 in amino acids: CASSGTVRGNQPQHF. The CDR3 coding sequence is TGTGCCAGCAGTGGGACAGTTCGAGGCAATCAGCCCCAGCATTTT.

Here the CDR3 reads CATRREGRTVVGELFF. CDR3 nucleotides: TGTGCCACCCGCCGGGAGGGTCGTACGGTGGTCGGGGAGCTGTTTTTT. The chain combines TRBV10-3 with TRBJ2-2; 8 nucleotides agree with TRBD2. There are 16 residues in the CDR3. The germline CDR1 and CDR2 sequences are ENHRY and SYGVKD. Trimming cost V 10 bases and J 7 bases; bases outside gene matches: 17.

This clone was seen only a few times. The J gene is TRBJ2-3, the V gene TRBV7-6; 9 nucleotides align to TRBD1. The CDR3 extends over 16 amino acids. Germline V gene sequence: CDR1 SGHVS, CDR2 FNYEAQ. Unmatched junction bases numbered 2, after V lost 0 bases and J lost 1 base. The CDR3 is CASSLAWDRGTDTQYF. CDR3 nucleotide sequence: TGTGCCAGCAGCTTAGCGTGGGACAGGGGCACAGATACGCAGTATTTT.

The chain carries TRBV4-1 and TRBJ2-7, with 8 bases lining up with TRBD1. Germline-derived CDR1 and CDR2 are MGHRA and YSYEKL. The ends lost 0 bases at V and 3 bases at J; junction bases unmatched: 10. This CDR3 contains 17 residues. This CDR3 reads CASSQDPSPGGGYEQYF. The DNA of the CDR3 is TGCGCCAGCAGCCAAGACCCCTCGCCAGGGGGCGGCTACGAGCAGTACTTC.

This clone has just one count. V and J are TRBV5-6 and TRBJ1-2; 9 nucleotides match TRBD1. The CDR3 spans 17 residues. In germline, CDR1 is SGHDT, CDR2 YYEEEE. Trimming removed 4 bases from V and 0 bases from J; junction bases left unmatched: 10. DNA of the CDR3: TGTGCCAGCAGCCCCCTGACAGGGGGATCAGCTAACTATGGCTACACCTTC. Residues: CASSPLTGGSANYGYTF.

V is TRBV13 and J is TRBJ1-1; TRBD1 matches at 10 bases. Germline CDR1 is PRHDT and CDR2 is FYEKMQ (reference sequence). Trimming cost V 4 bases and J 4 bases; bases outside gene matches: 24. CDR3 length: 21 amino acids. CDR3 bases: TGTGCCAGCAGCTCAGATTCGGGTAAGACAGGGGGCTCATTGGGTAGCACTGAAGCTTTCTTT. Amino acid sequence: CASSSDSGKTGGSLGSTEAFF.